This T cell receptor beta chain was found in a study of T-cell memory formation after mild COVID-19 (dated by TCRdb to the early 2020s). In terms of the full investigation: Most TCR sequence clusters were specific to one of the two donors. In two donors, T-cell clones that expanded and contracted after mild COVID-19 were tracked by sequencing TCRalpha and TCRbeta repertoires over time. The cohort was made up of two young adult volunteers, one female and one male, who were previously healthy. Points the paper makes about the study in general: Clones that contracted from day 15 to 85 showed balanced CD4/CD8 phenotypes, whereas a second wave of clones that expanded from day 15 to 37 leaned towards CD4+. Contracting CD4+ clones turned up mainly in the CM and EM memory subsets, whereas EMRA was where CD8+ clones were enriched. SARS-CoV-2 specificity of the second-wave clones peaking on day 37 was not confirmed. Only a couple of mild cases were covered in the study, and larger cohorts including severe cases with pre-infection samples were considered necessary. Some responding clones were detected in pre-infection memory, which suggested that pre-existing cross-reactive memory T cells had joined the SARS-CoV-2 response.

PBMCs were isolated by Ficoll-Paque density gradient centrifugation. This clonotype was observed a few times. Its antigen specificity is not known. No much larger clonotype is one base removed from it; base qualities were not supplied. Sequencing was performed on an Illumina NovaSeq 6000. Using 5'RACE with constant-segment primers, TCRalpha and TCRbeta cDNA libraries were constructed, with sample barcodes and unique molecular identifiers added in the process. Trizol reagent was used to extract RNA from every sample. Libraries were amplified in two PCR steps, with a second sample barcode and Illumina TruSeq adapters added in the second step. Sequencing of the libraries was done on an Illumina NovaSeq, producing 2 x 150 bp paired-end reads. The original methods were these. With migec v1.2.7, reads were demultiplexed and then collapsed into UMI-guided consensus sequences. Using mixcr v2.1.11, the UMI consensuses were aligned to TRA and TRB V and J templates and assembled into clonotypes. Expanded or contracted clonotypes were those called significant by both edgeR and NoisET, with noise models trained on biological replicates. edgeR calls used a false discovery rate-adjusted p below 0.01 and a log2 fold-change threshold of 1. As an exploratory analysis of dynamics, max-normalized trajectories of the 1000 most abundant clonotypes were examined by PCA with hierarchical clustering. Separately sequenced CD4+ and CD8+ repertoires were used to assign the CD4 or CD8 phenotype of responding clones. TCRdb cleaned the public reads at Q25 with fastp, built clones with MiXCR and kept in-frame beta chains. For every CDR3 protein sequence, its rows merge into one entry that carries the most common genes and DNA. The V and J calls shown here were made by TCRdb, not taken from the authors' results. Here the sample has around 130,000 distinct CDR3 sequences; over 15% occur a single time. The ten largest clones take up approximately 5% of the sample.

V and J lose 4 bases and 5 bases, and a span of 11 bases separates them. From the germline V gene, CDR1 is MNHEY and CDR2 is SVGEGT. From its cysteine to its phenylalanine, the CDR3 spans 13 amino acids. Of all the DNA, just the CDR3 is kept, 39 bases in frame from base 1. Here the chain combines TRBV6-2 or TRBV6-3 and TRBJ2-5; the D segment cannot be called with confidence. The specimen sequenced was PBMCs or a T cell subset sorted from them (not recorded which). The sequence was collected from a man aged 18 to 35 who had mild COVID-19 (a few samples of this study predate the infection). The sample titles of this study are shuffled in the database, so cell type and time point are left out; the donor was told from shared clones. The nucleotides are TGTGCCAGCAGTTCTCAAACTCGGGAGACCCAGTACTTC. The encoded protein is CASSSQTRETQYF.